This TCR beta chain came from a study of shared clonotypes between healthy human individuals. Overall study findings and caveats: Estimated richness values were generally larger in naive subsets than in memory subsets.

Turning to this clone: Its antigen is as yet unknown.

The CDR3 length is 15 residues. Germline-derived CDR1 and CDR2 are SEHNR and FQNEAQ (reference sequence). Between the trimmed V and J ends, which lost 3 bases and 0 bases, there was a span of 9 bases. Some clones are missing from TCRdb's copy, which holds only in-frame ones; the method was immunoSEQ multiplex PCR. This sample has approximately 1,500,000 clones, with 95% to 99% found just once. The source of this sequence is a man aged 30 to 45 in good health. The chain employs TRBV7-9 and TRBJ2-1; D gene unclear. Material: naive CD4+ T cells sorted from blood. Subset in this sample: CD45RA+ positively selected. In nucleotides, the CDR3 is TGTGCCAGCAGCTTGGCGCGTCACTCCTACAATGAGCAGTTCTTC. It specifies CASSLARHSYNEQFF.